One and the same sample provided the 22 T cell receptor beta chains below, sequenced in a study of T cells in Graves' hyperthyroidism and ophthalmopathy. The source material, RNA transcripts, was used to amplify TCR beta CDR3 regions. TCR CDR3 underwent first-round RT-PCR with the HTBI primer set. MiXCR was run by TCRdb on the multiplex PCR reads, yielding one entry per CDR3 protein. The data hold about 400,000 distinct CDR3 sequences, with under 15% observed a single time. Sequenced sample: blood. The receptor source for this set is a woman under 30 with Graves' hyperthyroidism.

A word on this clonotype: Possible read error: a much larger clone is one base away. The chain combines TRBV7-2 with TRBJ2-3; D possibly corresponds to TRBD2 (5 bases). Trimming left V 1 base short and J 7 bases short, with 9 bases between. The CDR3 consists of 13 residues. CDR1 is SGHTA and CDR2 is FQGNSA in the germline V gene. This chain's CDR3 is CASSLDRDNTQYF. The CDR3 DNA reads TGTGCCAGCAGCTTAGATCGGGATAATACGCAGTATTTT.

This clonotype was detected ten times or more. The gene calls are TRBV15 and TRBJ2-5; TRBD2 might be the D (5 bases). This CDR3 spans 14 amino acids. Germline V CDR1 and CDR2: LNHNV, YYDKDF (reference sequence). Trimming took off 1 base at V and 9 bases at J, with 15 bases between the two ends. The CDR3 protein is CATSRGKEAPAQYF. In DNA, the CDR3 is TGTGCCACCAGCAGAGGAAAGGAGGCTCCGGCCCAGTACTTC.

A few counts support this clonotype. A single base separates this from a much larger clone, so it may be a read error. This sequence joins TRBV28 and TRBJ1-1, with a weak D call TRBD1 (5 bases). Germline lookup yields CDR1 MDHEN and CDR2 SYDVKM. The CDR3 is made up of 16 amino acids. Trimming stripped 5 bases from V and 1 base from J, with 17 bases between. The CDR3 sequence is CASSGPRRGENTEAFF. DNA for the CDR3: TGTGCCAGCAGTGGCCCAAGGCGAGGGGAGAACACTGAAGCTTTCTTT.

Of note for this clonotype: A much bigger clone sits one base away, suggesting this may be a read error. Here the CDR3 DNA reads TGTGCCAGCAAAGGGGGGGGCAAAAACATTCAGTACTTC. Residues: CASKGGGKNIQYF. V is TRBV28 and J is TRBJ2-4; weak D call: TRBD2 (7 bases). The CDR3 is made up of 13 amino acids. In germline, CDR1 is MDHEN, CDR2 SYDVKM. The ends were cut back, 7 bases at V and 3 bases at J, with 10 bases in the middle.

This clonotype was found many times. The J gene is TRBJ1-2, the V gene TRBV9; perhaps TRBD1 as D (6 bases). CDR1 and CDR2 from the germline V gene are SGDLS and YYNGEE. There are 15 residues in the CDR3. With 4 bases removed from V and 2 bases from J, the gap between germline ends came to 15 bases. DNA of the CDR3: TGTGCCAGCAGCCCCGAGGACAGAACCAACTATGGCTACACCTTC. This translates into CASSPEDRTNYGYTF.

Concerning this clonotype itself: It may be a read error: a sequence one base away is much more abundant. This sequence joins TRBV24-1 and TRBJ1-2; D not certain. Germline V gene sequence: CDR1 KGHDR, CDR2 SFDVKD. The V and J ends lost 4 bases and 8 bases respectively, with 19 bases between them. The CDR3 is 15 residues long. CDR3 sequence (DNA): TGTGCCACCAGTGAAACCGGACGGAGCGTACGGGGCTACACCTTC. It translates to CATSETGRSVRGYTF.

This clonotype was recorded many times. V usage is TRBV5-5 and J usage is TRBJ1-1; 10 bases map to TRBD1. The CDR3 runs 14 residues. The V gene end was trimmed by 3 bases and the J gene end by 5 bases; junction bases not matched to a gene: 4. Germline values: CDR1 SGHKS, CDR2 YYEKEE (reference sequence). The CDR3 DNA sequence: TGTGCCAGCAGCTGGGGGACAGGGGTAACTGAAGCTTTCTTT. It codes for CASSWGTGVTEAFF.

About this clonotype: A much larger clone lies one base from this, so it may be a read error. This rearrangement joins TRBV27 to TRBJ1-3, with TRBD1 matching 8 bases. From germline, CDR1 is MNHEY and CDR2 SMNVEV (reference sequence). This CDR3 has 15 residues. Trimming cost V 6 bases and J 2 bases; bases outside gene matches: 6. CDR3 nucleotides: TGTGCCAGCAGACTACAGGGGGGCACTGGAAACACCATATATTTT. It is translated as CASRLQGGTGNTIYF.

This clonotype was found many times. The chain couples TRBV11-2 to TRBJ2-1; no definite D call. The germline gives CDR1 SGHAT, CDR2 FQNNGV. The length of the CDR3 is 12 residues. V lost 2 bases and J 8 bases, leaving 7 bases between the germline ends. For the CDR3, the DNA is TGTGCCAGCAGCTTAAGCCCGGATGAGCAGTTCTTC. Protein: CASSLSPDEQFF.

This clonotype was counted many times. A much larger clone differs from this one at a single base, so this may be a read error. V and J are TRBV2 and TRBJ1-4, with D possibly being TRBD1 (6 bases). Trimming removed 3 bases at V and 8 bases at J, with 28 bases between. CDR3 size: 19 residues. Germline V lookup: CDR1 SNHLY, CDR2 FYNNEI. The chain's CDR3 is CASSDYLKDRGRRGEKLFF. DNA for the CDR3: TGTGCCAGCAGTGACTACTTGAAGGACAGAGGCCGACGGGGAGAAAAACTGTTTTTT.

In this sample, this clonotype turned up many times. The chain employs TRBV9 and TRBJ2-7; a weak D match, TRBD2 (6 bases). Germline V lookup: CDR1 SGDLS, CDR2 YYNGEE. The CDR3 extends over 13 amino acids. V was clipped by 3 bases and J by 0 bases, with 7 bases between them. The CDR3 is CASSGRDSYEQYF. The CDR3 DNA reads as TGTGCCAGCAGCGGGCGGGACTCCTACGAGCAGTACTTC.

This chain links TRBV18 with TRBJ2-5; D unresolved. In germline, CDR1 is KGHSH, CDR2 LQKENI. This CDR3 has 14 residues. V lost 2 bases, J lost 4 bases, and 11 bases lay in between. The CDR3 spells CASSPFGELETQYF. The CDR3 DNA reads TGTGCCAGCTCACCATTTGGGGAATTAGAGACCCAGTACTTC.

This clonotype was seen a few times. Because it lacks the conserved phenylalanine or tryptophan at the end, this CDR3 is likely a read error. The chain couples TRBV12-3 or TRBV12-4 to TRBJ2-3; the D gene is possibly TRBD1 (5 bases). V lost 6 bases, J lost 1 base, and 14 bases lay in between. The CDR3 has 15 amino acids. Here the CDR3 reads CASSSRGGGTDTQYL. In nucleotides, the CDR3 is TGTGCCAGCAGCTCAAGGGGTGGTGGCACAGATACGCAGTATCTT.

V usage is TRBV19 and J usage is TRBJ1-6; D ambiguous. Trimming cost V 4 bases and J 6 bases, with 13 bases left between them. The CDR3 runs 15 residues. Germline CDR1 and CDR2: LNHDA and SQIVND (reference sequence). CDR3 bases: TGTGCCAGTAGTAACACCGGGCCGCGTAATTCACCCCTCCACTTT. Protein: CASSNTGPRNSPLHF.

This clonotype was recorded at least ten times. This chain connects TRBV6-1 to TRBJ1-1, with D possibly TRBD1 on 6 matching bases. The germline CDR1 and CDR2 sequences are MNHNS and SASEGT. V shed 5 bases and J shed 4 bases, with 11 bases lying between them. CDR3 size: 13 residues. The CDR3 DNA sequence: TGTGCCAGCAGTTTCCAACAGGGCACTGAAGCTTTCTTT. Its protein product is CASSFQQGTEAFF.

This clonotype was recorded at least ten times. The chain combines TRBV2 with TRBJ1-2; 9 nucleotides line up with TRBD1. Trimming took 5 bases from V and 13 from J; bases not matched to a gene: 14. There are 14 residues in the CDR3. Germline CDR1 is SNHLY and CDR2 is FYNNEI. The CDR3 protein is CASSFQGQGFFLTF. CDR3 sequence (DNA): TGTGCCAGCAGTTTCCAGGGACAGGGATTCTTCCTCACCTTC.

This clonotype was found a few times. The rearrangement joins TRBV5-6 to TRBJ2-5; tentatively, D is TRBD2 (5 bases). The CDR3 is 14 residues long. Germline V gives CDR1 SGHDT, CDR2 YYEEEE. The V gene lost 3 bases and the J gene lost 0 bases, with 9 bases spanning the gap. CDR3 region: CASSSGLYQETQYF. The CDR3 DNA follows: TGTGCCAGCAGCTCAGGACTGTACCAAGAGACCCAGTACTTC.

This clonotype appeared many times. V is TRBV28 and J is TRBJ1-5; D is ambiguous. The V gene lost 5 bases and the J gene lost 9 bases, with 14 bases spanning the gap. CDR1 is MDHEN and CDR2 is SYDVKM in the germline V gene. The CDR3 consists of 13 residues. The CDR3: CASSEPWGRPQHF. DNA of the CDR3: TGTGCCAGCAGTGAACCTTGGGGTCGGCCCCAGCATTTT.

This clonotype was seen many times. The genes are TRBV11-3 and TRBJ2-2; D is unclear. Trimming stripped 5 bases from V and 1 base from J, with 11 bases between. CDR1 is SGHNT, CDR2 YENEEA, per germline. The CDR3 spans 15 residues. In nucleotides, the CDR3 is TGTGCCAGCAGCGCTGTGACATTGAACACCGGGGAGCTGTTTTTT. Protein product: CASSAVTLNTGELFF. Complete variable domain (other parts from reference TRBV11-3 and TRBJ2-2): EAGVVQSPRYKIIEKKQPVAFWCNPISGHNTLYWYLQNLGQGPELLIRYENEEAVDDSQLPKDRFSAERLKGVDSTLKIQPAELGDSAVYLCASSAVTLNTGELFFGEGSRLTVL.

This clonotype was seen many times. The chain links TRBV20-1 to TRBJ2-5, with 7 positions matching TRBD1. Germline CDR1 reads DFQATT; CDR2 reads SNEGSKA (reference sequence). CDR3 length: 15 amino acids. With V trimmed by 0 bases and J by 2 bases, 6 bases remained unmatched. CDR3 bases: TGCAGTGCTAGAGATAGCCAGACAGGGCAAGAGACCCAGTACTTC. The encoded protein is CSARDSQTGQETQYF.

This clonotype was seen a few times. The CDR3 DNA is TGCGCCAGCAGCCAAAACAGGGGAAATCTGCGGGAGCAGTACTTC. As protein: CASSQNRGNLREQYF. This chain connects TRBV4-3 to TRBJ2-7; TRBD1 aligns across 7 bases. Trimming removed 2 bases from V and 7 bases from J; junction bases left unmatched: 11. Germline V gene sequence: CDR1 LGHNA, CDR2 YSLEER. CDR3 size: 15 residues.

There are a few counts of this clonotype. The chain combines TRBV14 with TRBJ2-7; D possibly uses TRBD1 or TRBD2 (5 bases each). The CDR3 is 13 amino acids. Germline V gene lookup returns CDR1 SGHDN and CDR2 FVKESK. V lost 4 bases and J 7 bases, leaving 14 bases between the germline ends. CDR3 residues: CASSRGEGREQYF. For the CDR3, the DNA is TGTGCCAGCAGCCGCGGAGAGGGGCGGGAGCAGTACTTC.